The 10 T cell receptor beta chains given below trace back to one sample, sequenced in a study of cytomegalovirus exposure and HLA in healthy donors. The PCR contained 60 Vbeta and 13 Jbeta primers. This table comes from immunoSEQ multiplex PCR, and its TCRdb copy is limited to in-frame clones, with some not included. The table lists 95,000 to 110,000 clones, about 72% of them singletons, with approximately 2% in the top ten. Sequences were obtained from PBMCs. Receptor source: a young man in good health and CMV-seronegative.

J is TRBJ2-7 and V is TRBV2, with 7 nucleotides matching TRBD1. Germline V CDR1 and CDR2: SNHLY, FYNNEI. The V segment lost 6 bases and the J segment 4 bases; nucleotides outside the gene matches: 9. This CDR3 spans 14 amino acids. Here the CDR3 DNA reads TGTGCCAGCAGCCCAACAGGGGTTTATTACGAGCAGTACTTC. Amino acid sequence: CASSPTGVYYEQYF.

This clone was recorded only once. The chain combines TRBV5-4 with TRBJ2-2; TRBD1 aligns across 8 bases. Per germline, CDR1 SGHNT and CDR2 YYREEE (reference sequence). V was clipped by 4 bases and J by 8 bases; unmatched bases: 10. This CDR3 comprises 15 residues. In DNA, the CDR3 is TGTGCCAGCAGCCCCGGGACAGGAGTAACGGGGGAGCTGTTTTTT. This gives the protein CASSPGTGVTGELFF.

CDR3 nucleotide sequence: TGTGCCAGCAGCTTCCAGGGGCTAGGAGGATACGAGCAGTACTTC. Translation gives CASSFQGLGGYEQYF. V gene TRBV7-9 combines with J gene TRBJ2-7; tentatively, D is TRBD1 (6 bases). The CDR3 length is 15 residues. Trimming took off 3 bases at V and 4 bases at J, with 16 bases between the two ends. Germline assignment: CDR1 SEHNR and CDR2 FQNEAQ (reference sequence).

The V call is TRBV10-3, the J call TRBJ2-7, with 9 bases that match TRBD1. V trimming: 2 bases; J trimming: 2 bases; junction bases outside the gene matches: 7. The CDR3 consists of 16 residues. Germline CDR1 is ENHRY and CDR2 is SYGVKD. The CDR3 loop reads CAISEPTGQGTYEQYF. The CDR3 DNA is TGTGCCATCAGTGAGCCCACGGGACAGGGAACCTACGAGCAGTACTTC.

Only a few counts were recorded for this clone. The chain carries TRBV18 and TRBJ1-4, with D perhaps TRBD1 (6 bases). Germline loops: CDR1 KGHSH, CDR2 LQKENI. The CDR3 sequence is 14 residues long. V lost 3 bases, J lost 8 bases, and 13 bases lay in between. The CDR3 nucleotides read TGTGCCAGCTCACCGGCAGGGGAAGGGGAAAAACTGTTTTTT. Encoded protein: CASSPAGEGEKLFF.

The CDR3 here is CASSSTSVSTDTQYF. The CDR3 nucleotides are TGCGCCAGCAGCTCGACTAGCGTGAGCACAGATACGCAGTATTTT. This chain connects TRBV5-1 to TRBJ2-3, with 8 bases matching TRBD2. The germline V gene encodes CDR1 SGHRS and CDR2 YFSETQ. The CDR3 runs 15 residues. The trim removed 3 bases at V and 0 bases at J, leaving 3 bases unmatched.

This sequence joins TRBV15 and TRBJ1-3; D is unclear. CDR1 and CDR2 from the germline V gene are LNHNV and YYDKDF (reference sequence). Trimming cost V 0 bases and J 0 bases, with 15 bases left between them. The CDR3 sequence is 18 residues long. The chain's CDR3 is CATSRDLWQSSSGNTIYF. The CDR3 nucleotides read TGTGCCACCAGCAGAGATTTGTGGCAGTCCTCCTCTGGAAACACCATATATTTT.

The chain links TRBV11-1 to TRBJ2-3, with 11 bases fitting TRBD2. J was trimmed by 0 bases and V by 1 base; bases with no gene match: 0. Germline CDR1 and CDR2: SGHAT and FQDESV (reference sequence). The CDR3 runs to 16 residues. The CDR3 region is CASSLGLAGSTDTQYF. The CDR3 bases are TGTGCCAGCAGCTTAGGACTAGCGGGGAGCACAGATACGCAGTATTTT.

The chain recombines TRBV15 with TRBJ2-5; D is ambiguous. The germline CDR1 and CDR2 sequences are LNHNV and YYDKDF (reference sequence). Trimming pared 0 bases from V and 2 bases from J, leaving 10 bases between. The length of the CDR3 is 15 residues. CDR3 amino acids: CATSRDPLGQETQYF. CDR3 coding DNA: TGTGCCACCAGCAGAGATCCCCTAGGACAAGAGACCCAGTACTTC.

V is TRBV7-9 and J is TRBJ2-7, with D possibly TRBD2 on 5 matching bases. V lost 5 bases to trimming and J lost 0 bases, with 11 bases between them. Germline assignment: CDR1 SEHNR and CDR2 FQNEAQ (reference sequence). The CDR3 is 14 amino acids. The CDR3 reads CASSHEGSSYEQYF. The CDR3 DNA sequence: TGTGCCAGCAGCCACGAGGGATCCTCCTACGAGCAGTACTTC.